The 9 T cell receptor beta chains presented below share a single source sample, sequenced in a study of identical twins. TCRdb reanalysed the 5' RACE reads using MiXCR and keeps one entry per CDR3 protein. The sample lists more than 1.5 million distinct CDR3 sequences; less than 40% were seen once. Sequencing was performed on cord blood. These receptors all come from a newborn girl in good health.

This clonotype was recorded at least ten times. This chain links TRBV18 with TRBJ2-7, with unresolved D. CDR3 size: 13 residues. Trimming pared 1 base from V and 3 bases from J, leaving 7 bases between. Looked up from germline, CDR1 is KGHSH and CDR2 is LQKENI. This CDR3 reads CASSPQGNYEQYF. The DNA for the CDR3 is TGTGCCAGCTCACCACAGGGCAACTACGAGCAGTACTTC.

In this sample, this clonotype turned up a few times. The J gene is TRBJ2-5, the V gene TRBV19; 10 bases agree with TRBD1. The J call may be in error: the DNA end matches TRBJ2-7 better. The CDR3 totals 14 residues. CDR1 and CDR2 (germline): LNHDA, SQIVND (reference sequence). The CDR3: CASSIRTGGDEQYF. The CDR3 nucleotides are TGTGCCAGTAGTATCCGGACAGGGGGGGACGAGCAGTACTTC.

V is TRBV3-1 and J is TRBJ2-3, with TRBD1 identical over 7 bases. J was trimmed by 6 bases and V by 3 bases; bases with no gene match: 9. The CDR3 length is 15 residues. In germline, CDR1 is LGHDT, CDR2 YNNKEL (reference sequence). The CDR3 DNA reads TGTGCCAGCAGCCAGGTGGGACAGCCTATTGATACGCAGTATTTT. As protein: CASSQVGQPIDTQYF.

Concerning this clonotype itself: This is likely a read error, given that the CDR3 carries no conserved phenylalanine or tryptophan at its end. The chain uses TRBV12-3 or TRBV12-4 and TRBJ1-5; D not resolved. V was shortened by 3 bases and J by 7 bases, with 10 bases between the two germline ends. This CDR3 has 13 amino acids. The CDR3 coding sequence is TGTGCCAGCAGTTTGAATTTTTTCCAGCCCCAGCATGTT. Amino acids: CASSLNFFQPQHV.

The chain uses TRBV27 and TRBJ2-1; 8 nucleotides align to TRBD2. The J segment lost 4 bases and the V segment lost 3 bases, leaving 17 bases of the junction unmatched. Germline V gene sequence: CDR1 MNHEY, CDR2 SMNVEV (reference sequence). The CDR3 is 19 residues long. DNA for the CDR3: TGTGCCAGCAGTTTGGCGATCGGGGGGGTCGGGAACCCTTACAATGAGCAGTTCTTC. It encodes CASSLAIGGVGNPYNEQFF.

With respect to this clonotype: An end of the junction differs from the germline gene, which may be a read error. The chain carries TRBV24-1 and TRBJ2-1, with D possibly matching TRBD2 (5 bases). Germline lookup yields CDR1 KGHDR and CDR2 SFDVKD. The CDR3 covers 16 residues. The CDR3 region is CATSDPRSLVSNERFF. CDR3 bases: TGTGCCACCAGTGATCCCCGATCACTAGTATCCAATGAGCGGTTCTTC.

A word on this clonotype: One base away lies a much larger clone, so this may be a sequencing read error. The chain recombines TRBV5-1 with TRBJ2-1, with 7 bases identical to TRBD1. TRBJ2-7 explains the end of the DNA better; the J call may be wrong. CDR3 length: 14 residues. Germline V gene sequence: CDR1 SGHRS, CDR2 YFSETQ. CDR3: CASSWGQIYNEQYF. The CDR3 DNA sequence: TGCGCCAGCAGCTGGGGACAGATATACAATGAGCAGTACTTC.

The gene calls are TRBV6-1 and TRBJ2-1; 9 bases line up with TRBD1. Germline lookup yields CDR1 MNHNS and CDR2 SASEGT. With 11 bases clipped from V and 7 bases from J, the junction kept 9 bases outside the gene matches. This CDR3 has 13 amino acids. The DNA for the CDR3 is TGTGCCGCAGGGGACAGGGCCCAGAATGAGCAGTTCTTC. Encoded protein: CAAGDRAQNEQFF.

V gene TRBV6-6 combines with J gene TRBJ2-3; D might be TRBD2 (7 bases). CDR1 and CDR2 (germline): MNHNY, SVGAGI (reference sequence). The V and J ends lost 3 bases and 0 bases respectively, with 13 bases between them. There are 16 residues in the CDR3. CDR3 region: CASSYYGGRSTDTQYF. For the CDR3, the DNA is TGTGCCAGCAGTTATTACGGGGGGCGCAGCACAGATACGCAGTATTTT.